This T cell receptor (beta chain) was observed in a study of beta chain features in type 1 diabetes. The CDR3 is 15 residues long. Germline CDR1 and CDR2: SGHRS and YFSETQ. The V segment lost 3 bases and the J segment 0 bases; nucleotides outside the gene matches: 4. Study-level findings and limits: In these data, an HLA type influence on TCRB rearrangement remained unresolved. In every one of the four CD4+ subsets, TCRB CDR3s were moderately but significantly shorter in Type 1 diabetes patients. A cDNA-based sequencing approach could over-represent cells with high TCR expression.

Sorted CD4+ subsets: naive, central memory, regulatory, stem cell-like memory (CD45RO/CCR7/CD25/CD127/CD95/CD27 panel). Notes on this clone: Its antigen is not identified.

The whole isolated RNA underwent reverse transcription, so sequencing captured expressed TCRB transcripts. This table comes from immunoSEQ multiplex PCR, and its TCRdb copy is limited to in-frame clones, with some not included. The sample has 25,000 to 30,000 clones, 65% seen once. The TCR comes from a woman aged 25 to 39 with type 1 diabetes. The chain couples TRBV5-1 to TRBJ1-1; 8 positions match TRBD1. The sequencing input was Tregs from blood. This CDR3 reads CASSSRQGLNTEAFF. The CDR3 region has the DNA TGCGCCAGCAGCTCAAGACAGGGGTTGAACACTGAAGCTTTCTTT.